The clone carrying this T cell receptor (beta chain) was recorded a few times. The data are from a study of regulatory T cells in long-lasting Graves disease. Relying on iRepertoire HTBI primers and Arm-PCR of CDR3 regions, the team built TCR beta libraries. Original handling: The identification of about 68 TRBV and 14 to 15 TRBJ segments was made across samples. TCRdb re-called the multiplex PCR reads with MiXCR, one entry per CDR3 protein. The V and J calls and clone size come from TCRdb's table, not from the authors' own analysis. The sample shows around 500,000 distinct CDR3 sequences, approximately 12% of them seen only once. The CDR3 has 14 amino acids. V lost 5 bases to trimming and J lost 1 base, with 11 bases between them. Looked up from germline, CDR1 is MNHNS and CDR2 is SASEGT. Time point reported: newly diagnosed GD, antithyroid drugs for less than 3 months. PBMCs were the source of the RNA used for TCR sequencing.

These records were also assigned to another study, of T cells in Graves' hyperthyroidism and ophthalmopathy. That source adds: Diagnoses rested on clinical symptoms, serum thyroxine and TRAb, thyroid ultrasound and orbital computed tomography. An initial round of RT-PCR targeting the TCR CDR3 relied on the HTBI primer set. Blood also showed most of the thyroid clonotypes that were expanded above 0.001.

The source material was peripheral blood mononuclear cells (PBMCs), sampled at new diagnosis, from a patient treated with antithyroid drugs. The genes are TRBV6-1 and TRBJ1-1; a weak D match, TRBD1 (5 bases). This receptor was taken from a woman in her 30s with Graves disease. As DNA, the CDR3 is TGTGCCAGCAGTCGAGGGGTCGCGAACACTGAAGCTTTCTTT. Its protein is CASSRGVANTEAFF.